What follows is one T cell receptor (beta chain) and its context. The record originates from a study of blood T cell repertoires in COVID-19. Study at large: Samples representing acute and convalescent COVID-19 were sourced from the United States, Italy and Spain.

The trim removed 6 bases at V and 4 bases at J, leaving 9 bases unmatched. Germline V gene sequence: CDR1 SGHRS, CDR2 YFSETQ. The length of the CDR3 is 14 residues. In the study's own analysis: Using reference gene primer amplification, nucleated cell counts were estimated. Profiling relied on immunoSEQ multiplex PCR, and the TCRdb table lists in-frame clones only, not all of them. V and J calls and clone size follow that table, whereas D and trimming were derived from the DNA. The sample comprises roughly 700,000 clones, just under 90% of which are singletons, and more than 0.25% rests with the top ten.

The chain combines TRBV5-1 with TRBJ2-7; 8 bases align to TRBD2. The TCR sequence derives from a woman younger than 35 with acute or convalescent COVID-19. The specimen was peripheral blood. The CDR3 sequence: CASTIGGGTYEQYF. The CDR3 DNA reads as TGCGCCAGCACCATTGGCGGGGGGACATACGAGCAGTACTTC.